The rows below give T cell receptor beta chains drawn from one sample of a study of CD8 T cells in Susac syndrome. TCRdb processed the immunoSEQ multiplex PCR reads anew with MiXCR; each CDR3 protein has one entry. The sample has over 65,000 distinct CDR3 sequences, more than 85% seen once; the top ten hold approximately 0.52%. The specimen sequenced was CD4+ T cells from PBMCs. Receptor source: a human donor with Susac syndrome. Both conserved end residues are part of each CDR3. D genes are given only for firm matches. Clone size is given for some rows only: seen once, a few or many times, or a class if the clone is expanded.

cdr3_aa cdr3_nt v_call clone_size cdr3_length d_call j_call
CASSPLSGGTQETQYF TGTGCCAGCTCACCCCTATCTGGGGGGACCCAAGAGACCCAGTACTTC TRBV18 . 16 . TRBJ2-5
CASSTDRGVGNEQFF TGTGCCAGCAGTACCGACAGAGGGGTTGGTAATGAGCAGTTCTTC TRBV6-5 . 15 . TRBJ2-1
CASSPPRRRGEASETQYF TGTGCCAGCTCACCACCGAGGCGCCGAGGGGAGGCAAGTGAGACCCAGTACTTC TRBV18 . 18 . TRBJ2-5
CASSQRSTVSGNTIYF TGTGCCAGCAGCCAACGGTCGACAGTCTCTGGAAACACCATATATTTT TRBV3-1 once 16 . TRBJ1-3
CATTESATDSNQPQHF TGTGCCACCACCGAGTCGGCAACCGATAGCAATCAGCCCCAGCATTTT TRBV15 once 16 . TRBJ1-5
CASSRGLGNEQFF TGTGCCAGCAGCCGGGGACTAGGCAATGAGCAGTTCTTC TRBV12-3/TRBV12-4 once 13 TRBD2 TRBJ2-1
CASSSDSGKDEQFF TGTGCCAGCAGTTCCGATAGCGGGAAGGATGAGCAGTTCTTC TRBV6-5 . 14 TRBD2 TRBJ2-1
CASSRGRSYEQYF TGTGCCAGCAGCCGGGGACGGTCCTACGAGCAGTACTTC TRBV14 . 13 . TRBJ2-7
CASSLKRPATNEKLFF TGTGCCAGCAGCTTGAAAAGGCCAGCAACTAATGAAAAACTGTTTTTT TRBV5-5 . 16 . TRBJ1-4
CASSAGTSEYNEQFF TGCGCCAGCAGCGCCGGGACTAGCGAGTACAATGAGCAGTTCTTC TRBV5-1 . 15 TRBD2 TRBJ2-1
CASSSRQRAGDTIYF TGTGCCAGCAGCTCCCGCCAGAGGGCTGGAGACACCATATATTTT TRBV7-9 . 15 . TRBJ1-3
CSARGNGAPNEQFF TGCAGTGCTAGAGGCAATGGAGCCCCGAATGAGCAGTTCTTC TRBV20-1 once 14 . TRBJ2-1
CASSEPLGANEQFF TGTGCCAGCAGTGAGCCTTTGGGGGCGAATGAGCAGTTCTTC TRBV25-1 . 14 . TRBJ2-1
CASSQDRKTQYF TGTGCCAGCAGCCAAGATAGAAAGACCCAGTACTTC TRBV14 once 12 . TRBJ2-5
CASSHRTSGEKLFF TGTGCCAGCAGTCACCGGACGTCGGGTGAAAAACTGTTTTTT TRBV3-1 . 14 . TRBJ1-4
CASSPDQSRRQYF TGTGCCAGCAGCCCTGACCAGTCTCGTAGGCAGTACTTC TRBV3-1 . 13 . TRBJ2-7
CASSLVPGSNGYTF TGCGCCAGCAGCTTGGTGCCGGGCTCGAATGGCTACACCTTC TRBV5-1 . 14 . TRBJ1-2
CASSLVASDGEAQYF TGCGCCAGCAGCTTGGTGGCTAGCGATGGGGAGGCCCAGTACTTC TRBV5-1 . 15 . TRBJ2-5
CASSRTANGYEQFF TGTGCCAGCAGCCGGACTGCAAATGGCTATGAGCAGTTCTTC TRBV12-3/TRBV12-4 . 14 . TRBJ2-1
CASSFYLGNTEAFF TGTGCCAGCAGCTTCTACCTGGGGAACACTGAAGCTTTCTTT TRBV27 . 14 . TRBJ1-1
CASSASPGLAVQYF TGTGCCAGCAGCGCCTCTCCGGGACTAGCGGTGCAGTACTTC TRBV9 . 14 TRBD2 TRBJ2-7
CASWGQAATGELFF TGTGCCAGCTGGGGACAGGCCGCCACCGGGGAGCTGTTTTTT TRBV2 . 14 TRBD1 TRBJ2-2
CASKRQGSNDEQYF TGCGCCAGCAAGCGACAGGGATCAAACGACGAGCAGTACTTC TRBV5-1 . 14 TRBD1 TRBJ2-7